The clone carrying this TCR beta chain was picked up many times. This entry belongs to a study of T cells in Graves' hyperthyroidism and ophthalmopathy. J gave up 0 bases and V 4 bases, and 7 bases lay outside the gene matches. Germline V lookup: CDR1 MDHEN, CDR2 SYDVKM. This CDR3 contains 16 residues. The investigators amplified TCR beta CDR3 regions from RNA transcripts. TCR CDR3 regions were first amplified by RT-PCR with HTBI primers. TCRdb fed the multiplex PCR reads into MiXCR, producing one record per CDR3 protein. The sample consists of around 420,000 distinct CDR3 sequences, about 13% of them appearing once.

The J gene is TRBJ1-1, the V gene TRBV28, with 8 bases aligning to TRBD1. This sequence originates from a woman aged 18-29 years with Graves' hyperthyroidism. Sequencing was done on a sample of blood. In DNA form, the CDR3 reads TGTGCCAGCAGTTCGAATACAGGGGGGATGAACACTGAAGCTTTCTTT. As protein: CASSSNTGGMNTEAFF.